These T cell receptor beta chains were read from a single sample in a study of shared clonotypes between healthy human individuals. Sequenced by immunoSEQ multiplex PCR; TCRdb stores in-frame clones only, minus some. The sample records 800,000 to 1,200,000 clones, approximately 80% being singletons. Sequencing was carried out using memory CD4+ T cells from PBMCs. The receptors derive from a man aged 18 to 29 in good health. Some clones in this sample may be carry-over from other donors' samples. Each CDR3 is given without its conserved first and last residue.

v_call	j_call	cdr3_aa
TRBV18	TRBJ1-1	ASSPFPGQGVSGGTEAF
TRBV7-9	TRBJ1-4	ASSLGDQYEKLF
TRBV7-9	TRBJ2-7	ASSNMGPSGSLEQY
TRBV25-1	TRBJ2-3	ASSEGGRGGADTQY
TRBV5-1	TRBJ2-7	ASSLVAGGPPNEQY
TRBV13	TRBJ1-5	ASSLDRDQPQH
TRBV11-2	TRBJ1-4	ASSLGLGVFEKLF
TRBV2	TRBJ1-2	ASSGNTNYGYT
TRBV27	TRBJ2-2	ASSTQGEGAGELF
TRBV9	TRBJ1-3	ASSVDGGAGNTIY
TRBV27	TRBJ2-3	ASSLWGTDTQY
TRBV5-1	TRBJ2-1	ASSLARVSYNEQF
TRBV5-1	TRBJ2-5	ASSFLDETQY
TRBV29-1	TRBJ1-1	SVESNTEAF
TRBV29-1	TRBJ2-3	SVGGTNSDTQY
TRBV29-1	TRBJ2-7	SIGGGSADEQY
TRBV7-3	TRBJ1-1	ASSFSRATEAF